Following are 15 T cell receptor beta chains from one sample sequenced in a study of blood T cell repertoires in COVID-19. Some clones are missing from TCRdb's copy, which holds only in-frame ones; the method was immunoSEQ multiplex PCR. The profile covers about 150,000 clones, with almost 85% appearing a single time and approximately 14% taken by the ten largest. Material: peripheral blood. The receptors here all came from a man between 18 and 29 years old with active or convalescent COVID-19.

The chain couples TRBV2 to TRBJ1-5; 9 bases map to TRBD1. Losses at the gene ends were 6 bases for V and 4 bases for J; bases not matched to a gene: 4. Germline CDR1 reads SNHLY; CDR2 reads FYNNEI. The CDR3 extends over 14 amino acids. The CDR3 DNA reads TGTGCCAGCAGCGCGGACAGGGGAAATCAGCCCCAGCATTTT. Translation: CASSADRGNQPQHF.

Details on this clone: The sample has other DNA sequences that encode this CDR3 too. The V call is TRBV5-1, the J call TRBJ1-1; no clear D gene. Germline values: CDR1 SGHRS, CDR2 YFSETQ. With 0 bases removed from V and 1 base from J, the gap between germline ends came to 4 bases. The length of the CDR3 is 13 residues. Here the CDR3 reads CASSLAGNTEAFF. The CDR3 DNA reads TGCGCCAGCAGCTTGGCGGGGAACACTGAAGCTTTCTTT.

This clone was detected only a few times. This chain uses TRBV7-9 with TRBJ2-2, with 8 bases fitting TRBD2. V was pared by 2 bases and J by 5 bases, with 7 bases of the junction left unmatched. Germline lookup yields CDR1 SEHNR and CDR2 FQNEAQ (reference sequence). The CDR3 runs to 16 residues. Here the CDR3 reads CASSLREGPGTGELFF. The CDR3 DNA reads as TGTGCCAGCAGCTTACGGGAGGGCCCGGGGACCGGGGAGCTGTTTTTT.

The rearrangement links TRBV5-1 to TRBJ1-3; 10 bases are a match to TRBD1. The CDR3 totals 15 residues. Germline CDR1 is SGHRS and CDR2 is YFSETQ. V was clipped by 0 bases and J by 5 bases; unmatched bases: 2. DNA for the CDR3: TGCGCCAGCAGCTTGGCGGGACAGGGGCGAAACACCATATATTTT. The encoded protein is CASSLAGQGRNTIYF. Drawing the rest from reference TRBV5-1 and TRBJ1-3, the complete variable domain is KAGVTQTPRYLIKTRGQQVTLSCSPISGHRSVSWYQQTPGQGLQFLFEYFSETQRNKGNFPGRFSGRQFSNSRSEMNVSTLELGDSALYLCASSLAGQGRNTIYFGEGSWLTVV.

V usage is TRBV7-9 and J usage is TRBJ2-3; D remains ambiguous. CDR1 SEHNR and CDR2 FQNEAQ come from the germline V gene (reference sequence). Trimming shortened V by 5 bases and J by 1 base, and 13 bases separated the two germline ends. The CDR3 covers 15 residues. CDR3 in amino acids: CASSVSPRRTDTQYF. As DNA, the CDR3 is TGTGCCAGCAGCGTTAGTCCTAGACGCACAGATACGCAGTATTTT.

The chain couples TRBV7-9 to TRBJ2-1; possible D gene TRBD2, 6 bases. Germline loops: CDR1 SEHNR, CDR2 FQNEAQ (reference sequence). The germline V and J ends were trimmed by 3 bases and 5 bases, with 14 bases remaining between them. The CDR3 runs to 15 residues. The CDR3 coding sequence is TGTGCCAGCAGCTTCCTCGGGGGAGTAAACAATGAGCAGTTCTTC. This encodes CASSFLGGVNNEQFF. Combining the CDR3 with reference TRBV7-9 and TRBJ2-1 gives the whole variable domain DTGVSQNPRHKITKRGQNVTFRCDPISEHNRLYWYRQTLGQGPEFLTYFQNEAQLEKSRLLSDRFSAERPKGSFSTLEIQRTEQGDSAMYLCASSFLGGVNNEQFFGPGTRLTVL.

This clone has a handful of counts. The rearrangement links TRBV11-2 to TRBJ1-1; 9 nucleotides line up with TRBD1. J gave up 4 bases and V 3 bases, and 3 bases lay outside the gene matches. This CDR3 is 14 amino acids long. CDR1 and CDR2 (germline): SGHAT, FQNNGV. CDR3 DNA: TGTGCCAGCAGCTTTAACAGGGGGCCCACTGAAGCTTTCTTT. Translating gives CASSFNRGPTEAFF.

This clone was observed a few times. The rearrangement links TRBV11-2 to TRBJ1-1; D ambiguous. This CDR3 is 17 amino acids long. The germline gives CDR1 SGHAT, CDR2 FQNNGV. Trimming removed 2 bases from V and 0 bases from J, with 16 bases in between. CDR3 in amino acids: CASSLLGRTHMNTEAFF. The CDR3, as DNA: TGTGCCAGCAGCTTATTGGGGAGAACCCATATGAACACTGAAGCTTTCTTT. Together with reference TRBV11-2 and TRBJ1-1, the CDR3 gives the full variable domain: EAGVAQSPRYKIIEKRQSVAFWCNPISGHATLYWYQQILGQGPKLLIQFQNNGVVDDSQLPKDRFSAERLKGVDSTLKIQPAKLEDSAVYLCASSLLGRTHMNTEAFFGQGTRLTVV.

The V gene is TRBV6-6, the J gene TRBJ1-1; D might be TRBD1 (5 bases). Per the germline V gene, CDR1 is MNHNY and CDR2 is SVGAGI (reference sequence). CDR3 length: 13 amino acids. CDR3: CPREPGLNTEAFF. CDR3 bases: TGTCCAAGGGAACCGGGACTCAACACTGAAGCTTTCTTT.

The chain couples TRBV12-3 or TRBV12-4 to TRBJ2-5; D is ambiguous. CDR3 length equals 13 residues. V was shortened by 3 bases and J by 5 bases, with 10 bases between the two germline ends. CDR3 sequence reads: CASSFSKFETQYF. CDR3 DNA sequence: TGTGCCAGCAGTTTTAGCAAGTTCGAGACCCAGTACTTC.

This rearrangement joins TRBV15 to TRBJ2-7, with D perhaps matching TRBD1 (5 bases). The CDR3 has 13 amino acids. V gave up 8 bases and J gave up 2 bases, with 13 bases separating them. Germline loops: CDR1 LNHNV, CDR2 YYDKDF (reference sequence). The CDR3 coding sequence is TGTGCCACCGAAGGGGAAACCGCCTACGAGCAGTACTTC. It translates to CATEGETAYEQYF.

The chain has TRBV11-2 and TRBJ2-7; 7 nucleotides align to TRBD1. Germline V gene lookup returns CDR1 SGHAT and CDR2 FQNNGV. This CDR3 contains 14 residues. J lost 2 bases, V lost 5 bases, and 6 bases had no gene match. The CDR3 loop is CASSVRTGPYEQYF. The CDR3 DNA reads TGTGCCAGCAGCGTCCGGACAGGACCCTACGAGCAGTACTTC.

This clone was detected only a few times. The V gene is TRBV11-2, the J gene TRBJ1-4; D ambiguous. Germline V CDR1 and CDR2: SGHAT, FQNNGV. V shed 3 bases and J shed 4 bases, with 15 bases lying between them. CDR3 length equals 16 residues. The CDR3 DNA reads as TGTGCCAGCAGCTTCCGCGCTGGCACAGATAATGAAAAACTGTTTTTT. This gives the protein CASSFRAGTDNEKLFF.

DNA of the CDR3: TGTGCCAGTAGCACCTTCGGCGGGGGGACTGGAAACACCATATATTTT. This gives the protein CASSTFGGGTGNTIYF. The rearrangement uses TRBV19 and TRBJ1-3, with D maybe TRBD1 (5 bases). The V end was cut by 6 bases, the J end by 2 bases, with 17 bases between. Germline V gene data show CDR1 as LNHDA and CDR2 as SQIVND (reference sequence). This CDR3 contains 16 residues.

The rearrangement uses TRBV5-8 and TRBJ2-5; 9 positions match TRBD1. The CDR3 spans 14 residues. CDR1 is SGHTS and CDR2 is YDEGEE in the germline V gene. V gave up 4 bases and J gave up 3 bases; unmatched junction bases: 4. CDR3 amino acids: CASSKTGGEETQYF. The CDR3 coding sequence is TGTGCCAGCAGCAAGACAGGGGGGGAAGAGACCCAGTACTTC. The complete variable domain, with remaining parts taken from reference TRBV5-8 and TRBJ2-5, reads EAGVTQSPTHLIKTRGQQATLRCSPISGHTSVYWYQQALGLGLQFLLWYDEGEERNRGNFPPRFSGRQFPNYSSELNVNALELEDSALYLCASSKTGGEETQYFGPGTRLLVL.